These T cell receptor beta chains were read from a single sample in a study of blood T cell repertoires in COVID-19. Libraries were prepared by immunoSEQ multiplex PCR; TCRdb keeps only in-frame clonotypes and omits some of them. The sample shows 70,000 or so clones, roughly 80% of them seen only once. The source material was peripheral blood. Source of these receptors: a man aged 55-75 years with COVID-19, enrolled during active disease. CDR3s include the opening cysteine and the closing phenylalanine or tryptophan. A D gene is named only where the DNA matches it firmly. Rows may omit the clone size; those that give it use once, few, many or a size class.

CDR3aa	CDR3nt	d_gene	abundance	v_gene	j_gene
CASNPRIGSNPFNVLTF	TGTGCCAGCAACCCTCGGATAGGGAGTAACCCCTTCAACGTCCTGACTTTC	.	.	TRBV28	TRBJ2-6
CASSPPGRTGHSYTEAFF	TGTGCCAGCTCACCACCCGGTAGAACAGGTCACAGTTACACTGAAGCTTTCTTT	.	.	TRBV18	TRBJ1-1
CAISAGTTNTEAFF	TGTGCCATCAGTGCGGGGACAACGAACACTGAAGCTTTCTTT	.	.	TRBV10-3	TRBJ1-1
CASSYGMTGGRETQYF	TGTGCCAGCAGTTATGGTATGACAGGGGGTCGAGAGACCCAGTACTTC	TRBD1	.	TRBV6-5	TRBJ2-5
CASSSRAGDAGELFF	TGTGCCAGTAGTTCAAGGGCAGGGGATGCCGGGGAGCTGTTTTTT	.	.	TRBV19	TRBJ2-2
CASRNRGSEETQYF	TGTGCCAGCCGGAATCGGGGGAGTGAAGAGACCCAGTACTTC	.	.	TRBV6-6	TRBJ2-5
CASSLEGGGAGNTIYF	TGCGCCAGCAGCTTGGAAGGAGGGGGCGCCGGAAACACCATATATTTT	TRBD1	.	TRBV5-1	TRBJ1-3
CASRRLARMNTEAFF	TGTGCCAGCAGGAGGTTGGCACGCATGAACACTGAAGCTTTCTTT	.	many	TRBV6-5	TRBJ1-1
CASRPSTGFPHGYTF	TGTGCCAGCAGACCTTCGACAGGCTTTCCCCATGGCTACACCTTC	.	.	TRBV19	TRBJ1-2
CASIEGVGNQPQHF	TGTGCCAGTATAGAAGGGGTTGGCAATCAGCCCCAGCATTTT	.	.	TRBV19	TRBJ1-5
CASSYSLGASGNTIYF	TGTGCCAGCAGTTACTCGTTAGGGGCCTCTGGAAACACCATATATTTT	.	.	TRBV6-5	TRBJ1-3
CASKSGGDDTQYF	TGTGCCAGCAAATCGGGAGGGGACGATACGCAGTATTTT	TRBD2	few	TRBV6-4	TRBJ2-3
CASSWGQGSYGYTF	TGTGCCAGCAGTTGGGGACAGGGAAGTTATGGCTACACCTTC	TRBD1	few	TRBV28	TRBJ1-2
CASSSQGALGTGELFF	TGCGCCAGCAGCTCCCAGGGGGCCCTGGGAACCGGGGAGCTGTTTTTT	TRBD1	.	TRBV5-1	TRBJ2-2
CASNKATGQKETQYF	TGTGCCAGCAACAAGGCCACGGGACAGAAAGAGACCCAGTACTTC	TRBD1	.	TRBV6-5	TRBJ2-5
CASSYRVSTFF	TGTGCCAGCAGTTATCGCGTGAGTACGTTCTTC	.	.	TRBV6-2/TRBV6-3	TRBJ2-1
CASSLERGHLAGELFF	TGCGCCAGCAGCTTGGAGAGGGGGCATTTGGCCGGGGAGCTGTTTTTT	TRBD1	.	TRBV5-1	TRBJ2-2
CASSLSGIYNEQFF	TGCGCCAGCAGCTTAAGCGGGATATACAATGAGCAGTTCTTC	TRBD2	.	TRBV5-1	TRBJ2-1
CAWSVQGASYNEQFF	TGTGCCTGGAGTGTTCAAGGGGCCTCCTACAATGAGCAGTTCTTC	.	many	TRBV30	TRBJ2-1
CASSHTGLSYEQYF	TGTGCCAGCTCCCACACAGGGCTCTCCTACGAGCAGTACTTC	.	.	TRBV18	TRBJ2-7
CASSRGLISYEQYF	TGTGCCAGCAGCCGCGGACTAATTTCCTACGAGCAGTACTTC	.	.	TRBV3-1/TRBV3-2	TRBJ2-7
CAWYRGAGGYTF	TGTGCCTGGTACCGGGGGGCGGGTGGCTACACCTTC	.	.	TRBV30	TRBJ1-2
CASSADAGGLTIYF	TGCGCCAGCAGTGCGGACGCCGGAGGCCTCACCATATATTTT	.	.	TRBV10-1	TRBJ1-3
CASSLFAGGTGELFF	TGTGCCAGCAGTTTATTCGCAGGGGGCACCGGGGAGCTGTTTTTT	TRBD1	.	TRBV27	TRBJ2-2
CASSSAGTRGETQYF	TGCGCCAGCAGCTCCGCCGGGACTAGGGGGGAGACCCAGTACTTC	TRBD2	.	TRBV5-1	TRBJ2-5
CASRLAGEFNEQFF	TGTGCCAGCAGGCTAGCGGGAGAGTTCAATGAGCAGTTCTTC	TRBD2	.	TRBV25-1	TRBJ2-1
CASSRAGVTGNTIYF	TGTGCCAGCTCCCGTGCGGGGGTGACCGGAAACACCATATATTTT	.	.	TRBV28	TRBJ1-3
CASSWNRFTEAFF	TGTGCCAGCAGTTGGAACAGGTTCACTGAAGCTTTCTTT	.	.	TRBV28	TRBJ1-1
CASSETWTSGWSSYNEQFF	TGTGCCAGCAGTGAAACTTGGACTAGCGGCTGGAGCTCCTACAATGAGCAGTTCTTC	TRBD2	once	TRBV6-1	TRBJ2-1
CASSQGTSYEQYF	TGTGCCAGCAGCCAAGGGACATCCTACGAGCAGTACTTC	.	few	TRBV7-3	TRBJ2-7
CASSFFRTSGYNEQFF	TGTGCCAGCAGCTTCTTCCGGACTAGCGGGTACAATGAGCAGTTCTTC	TRBD2	.	TRBV7-9	TRBJ2-1
CASSSGTGIETQYF	TGTGCCAGCAGCTCCGGGACAGGGATAGAGACCCAGTACTTC	TRBD1	.	TRBV2	TRBJ2-5
CATSKLESTDTQYF	TGTGCCACCAGTAAGCTAGAGAGCACAGATACGCAGTATTTT	.	.	TRBV24-1	TRBJ2-3
CAATGGITEAFF	TGTGCCGCCACAGGGGGAATTACTGAAGCTTTCTTT	TRBD1	once	TRBV10-3	TRBJ1-1
CASSPNPGGGYEQYF	TGTGCCAGCAGCCCCAATCCAGGGGGCGGCTACGAGCAGTACTTC	TRBD1	.	TRBV9	TRBJ2-7
CASSQDGLYPTDTQYF	TGTGCCAGCAGCCAGGACGGACTCTATCCCACAGATACGCAGTATTTT	.	few	TRBV21-1	TRBJ2-3
CAISESGTGEGEQYF	TGTGCCATCAGTGAGTCGGGGACAGGGGAAGGCGAGCAGTACTTC	TRBD1	few	TRBV10-3	TRBJ2-7
CASSPLGGKLYNEQFF	TGTGCCAGCAGCCCCCTTGGAGGCAAGCTTTACAATGAGCAGTTCTTC	.	.	TRBV28	TRBJ2-1